The clone carrying this TCR beta chain has a handful of counts. Original data processing: Quantification of nucleated cells was approximated via reference gene primer amplification. The protocol was immunoSEQ multiplex PCR, while the TCRdb copy is restricted to in-frame clones and leaves out a portion. That table gives V, J and clone size, and the DNA gave D and trimming. The table shows some 190,000 clones, with less than 90% occurring only once. The data are from a study of blood T cell repertoires in COVID-19. This CDR3 has 13 amino acids. Germline CDR1 and CDR2: LGHDT and YNNKEL (reference sequence). V dropped 5 bases and J dropped 10; count of bases not matched to a gene: 8.

This TCR derives from a human donor in a cohort sampled during active COVID-19. The chain is built from TRBV3-1 (or the pseudogene TRBV3-2) and TRBJ1-1; TRBD1 agrees at 9 bases. Sample: peripheral blood. This chain's CDR3 is CASSSRQGVGAFF. CDR3 DNA: TGTGCCAGCAGCTCCCGACAGGGGGTGGGAGCTTTCTTT.